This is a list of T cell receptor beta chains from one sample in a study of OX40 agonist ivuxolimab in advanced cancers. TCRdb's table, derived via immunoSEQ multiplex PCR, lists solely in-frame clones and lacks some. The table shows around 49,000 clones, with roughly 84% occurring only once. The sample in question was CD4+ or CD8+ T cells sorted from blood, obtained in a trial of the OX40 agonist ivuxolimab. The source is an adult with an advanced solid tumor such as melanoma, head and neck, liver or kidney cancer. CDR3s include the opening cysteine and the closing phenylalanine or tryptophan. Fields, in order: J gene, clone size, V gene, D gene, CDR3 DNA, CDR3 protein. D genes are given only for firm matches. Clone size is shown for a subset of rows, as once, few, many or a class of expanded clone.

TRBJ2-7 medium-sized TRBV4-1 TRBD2 TGCGCCAGCAGCCAACTAGCGGGGACAGACTACGAGCAGTACTTC CASSQLAGTDYEQYF
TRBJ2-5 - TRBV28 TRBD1 TGTGCCAGCAGTCCCCCAGGGGGTCTACAAGAGACCCAGTACTTC CASSPPGGLQETQYF
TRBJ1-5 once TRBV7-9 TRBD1 TGTGCCAGCAGCTTCGACAGGGGGCTTAGCAATCAGCCCCAGCATTTT CASSFDRGLSNQPQHF
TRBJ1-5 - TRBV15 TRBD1 TGTGCCACCAGCGTAGACAGGGGTGGTGTTCAGCCCCAGCATTTT CATSVDRGGVQPQHF
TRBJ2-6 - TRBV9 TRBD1 TGTGCCAGCAGCACACCACCGGGACAGGGAGGGTCTGGGGCCAACGTCCTGACTTTC CASSTPPGQGGSGANVLTF
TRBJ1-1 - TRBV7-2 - TGTGCCAGCAGATCAGGTGGGAGCGGCACTGAAGCTTTCTTT CASRSGGSGTEAFF
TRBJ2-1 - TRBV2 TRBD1 TGTGCCAGCAGCCCCGGGACAGGGAGCTCCTACAATGAGCAGTTCTTC CASSPGTGSSYNEQFF
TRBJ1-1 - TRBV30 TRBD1 TGTGCCTGGAGTTGGACAGGGGGTGAGGCTGAAGCTTTCTTT CAWSWTGGEAEAFF
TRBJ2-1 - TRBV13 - TGTGCCAGCAGCTCAACCGACTGGTACAATGAGCAGTTCTTC CASSSTDWYNEQFF
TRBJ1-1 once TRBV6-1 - TGTGCCAGCAGGGGTAGGGTAGACGACACTGAAGCTTTCTTT CASRGRVDDTEAFF
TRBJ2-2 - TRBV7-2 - TGTGCCAGCAGCTTCGGCACCGGGGAGCTGTTTTTT CASSFGTGELFF
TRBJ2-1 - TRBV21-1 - TGTGCCAGCACCAAACCCCGGGGTGTTCTAGGGCGCTCCTACAATGAGCAGTTCTTC CASTKPRGVLGRSYNEQFF
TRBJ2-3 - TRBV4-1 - TGCGCCAGCAGCCAAGAGGGCAGGGGGGCAGATACGCAGTATTTT CASSQEGRGADTQYF
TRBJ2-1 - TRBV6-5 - TGTGCCAGCGCCCTGAGATATAACTCCTACAATGAGCAGTTCTTC CASALRYNSYNEQFF
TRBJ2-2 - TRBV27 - TGTGCCAGCGCCCAATATTCGGGTCCCACCGGGGAGCTGTTTTTT CASAQYSGPTGELFF
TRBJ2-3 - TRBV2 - TGTGCCAGCAATAGGAACGGAGACACAGATACGCAGTATTTT CASNRNGDTDTQYF
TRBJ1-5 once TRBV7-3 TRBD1 TGTGCCAGCAGCTTAAGGGACAGGGGGCGCGGTTGCAATCAGCCCCAGCATTTT CASSLRDRGRGCNQPQHF
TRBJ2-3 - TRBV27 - TGTGCCAGCATCCCCGGTGGGAGCGACCAGGATACGCAGTATTTT CASIPGGSDQDTQYF
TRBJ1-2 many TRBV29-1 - TGCAGCGTTGCAGGGTTGGATGGCTACACCTTC CSVAGLDGYTF
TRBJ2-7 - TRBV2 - TGTGCCAGCACTCTACCACCCTCTGGCGGGTACGAGCAGTACTTC CASTLPPSGGYEQYF
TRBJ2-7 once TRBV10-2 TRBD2 TGCGCCAGCAGTGATGGGACTAGCGGGAGCTCCTACGAGCAGTACTTC CASSDGTSGSSYEQYF
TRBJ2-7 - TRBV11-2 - TGTGCCAGCAGCTTCGGGACTGCCTACGAGCAGTACTTC CASSFGTAYEQYF
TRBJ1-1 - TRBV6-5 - TGTGCCAGCAGTAAGACAGGAAGGAACACTGAAGCTTTCTTT CASSKTGRNTEAFF
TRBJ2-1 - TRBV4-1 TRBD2 TGCGCCAGCAGCCAAACTAGCGTTGGTGAGCAGTTCTTC CASSQTSVGEQFF
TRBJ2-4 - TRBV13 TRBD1 TGTGCCAGCAGCCCGGGGACAGGGTCCGTGGCCAAAAACATTCAGTACTTC CASSPGTGSVAKNIQYF
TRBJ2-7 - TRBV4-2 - TGTGCCAGCAGCCTCACGGGGCCCCCCCTCTCCTACGAGCAGTACTTC CASSLTGPPLSYEQYF
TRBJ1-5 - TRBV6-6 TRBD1 TGTGCCGGCGGGACAGGCGATAGCAATCAGCCCCAGCATTTT CAGGTGDSNQPQHF
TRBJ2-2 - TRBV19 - TGTGCCAGTAGTATAGAGGAAGGACGGAACACCGGGGAGCTGTTTTTT CASSIEEGRNTGELFF
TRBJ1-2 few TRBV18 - TGTGCCAGCTCACCAAACAGGGTAGATGGCTACACCTTC CASSPNRVDGYTF
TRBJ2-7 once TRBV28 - TGTGCCAGCAGTGATCCCACTAACGAGCAGTACTTC CASSDPTNEQYF
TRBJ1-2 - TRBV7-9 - TGTGCCAGCAGCGGGTTACCAGGGATGGTTGCCTTC CASSGLPGMVAF
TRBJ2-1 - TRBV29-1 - TGCAGCGTTGTCGTCTTTCACTACAATGAGCAGTTCTTC CSVVVFHYNEQFF
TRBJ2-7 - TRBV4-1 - TGCGCCAGCAGCCCGACGGTACTTAGCTCCTACGAGCAGTACTTC CASSPTVLSSYEQYF
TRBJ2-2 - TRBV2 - TGTGCCAGCAGGACAGCCGGGGAGCTGTTTTTT CASRTAGELFF
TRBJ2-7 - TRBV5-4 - TGTGCCAGCAGCCCGGGACACTCATCCTACGAGCAGTACTTC CASSPGHSSYEQYF
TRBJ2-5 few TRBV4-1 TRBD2 TGCGCCAGCAGCCAAGACGGGCGGGGGGATCAAGAGACCCAGTACTTC CASSQDGRGDQETQYF